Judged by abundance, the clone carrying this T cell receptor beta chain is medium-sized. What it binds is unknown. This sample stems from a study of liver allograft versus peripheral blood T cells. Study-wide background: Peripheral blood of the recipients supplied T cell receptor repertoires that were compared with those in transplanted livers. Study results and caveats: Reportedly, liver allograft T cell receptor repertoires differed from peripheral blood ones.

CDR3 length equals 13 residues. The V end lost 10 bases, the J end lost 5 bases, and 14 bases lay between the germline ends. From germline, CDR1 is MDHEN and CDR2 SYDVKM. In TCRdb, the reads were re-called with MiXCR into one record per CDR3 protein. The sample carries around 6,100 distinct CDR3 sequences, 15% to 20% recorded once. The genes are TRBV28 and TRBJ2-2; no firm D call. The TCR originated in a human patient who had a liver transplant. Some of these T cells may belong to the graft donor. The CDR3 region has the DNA TGTGCCACCAAGGGTCTTCGGACCGGGGAGCTGTTTTTT. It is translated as CATKGLRTGELFF.